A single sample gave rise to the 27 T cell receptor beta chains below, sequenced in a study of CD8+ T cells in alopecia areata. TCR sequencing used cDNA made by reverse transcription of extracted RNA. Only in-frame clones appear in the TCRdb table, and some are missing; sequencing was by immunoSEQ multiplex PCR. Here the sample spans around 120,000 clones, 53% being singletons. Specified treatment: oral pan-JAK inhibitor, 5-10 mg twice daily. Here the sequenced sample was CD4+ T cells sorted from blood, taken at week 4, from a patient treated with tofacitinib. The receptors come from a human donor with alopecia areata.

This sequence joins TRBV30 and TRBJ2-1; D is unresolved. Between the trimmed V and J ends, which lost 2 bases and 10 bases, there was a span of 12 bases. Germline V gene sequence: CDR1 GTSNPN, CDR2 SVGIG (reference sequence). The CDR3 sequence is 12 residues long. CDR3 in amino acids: CAWSLGMGEQFF. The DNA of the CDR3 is TGTGCCTGGAGTTTGGGGATGGGCGAGCAGTTCTTC.

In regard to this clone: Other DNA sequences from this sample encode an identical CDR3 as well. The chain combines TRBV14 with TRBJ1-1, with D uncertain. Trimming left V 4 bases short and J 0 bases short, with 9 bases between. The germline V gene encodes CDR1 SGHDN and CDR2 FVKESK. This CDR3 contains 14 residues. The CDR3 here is CASSLAGLNTEAFF. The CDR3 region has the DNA TGTGCCAGCAGCCTAGCAGGACTGAACACTGAAGCTTTCTTT. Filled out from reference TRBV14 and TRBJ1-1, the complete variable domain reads EAGVTQFPSHSVIEKGQTVTLRCDPISGHDNLYWYRRVMGKEIKFLLHFVKESKQDESGMPNNRFLAERTGGTYSTLKVQPAELEDSGVYFCASSLAGLNTEAFFGQGTRLTVV.

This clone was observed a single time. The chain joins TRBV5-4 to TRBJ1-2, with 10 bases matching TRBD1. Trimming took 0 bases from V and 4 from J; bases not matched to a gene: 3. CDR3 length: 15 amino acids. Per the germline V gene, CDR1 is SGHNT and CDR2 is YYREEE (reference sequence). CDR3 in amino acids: CASSLVTGGIYGYTF. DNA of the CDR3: TGTGCCAGCAGCTTGGTGACAGGGGGCATCTATGGCTACACCTTC. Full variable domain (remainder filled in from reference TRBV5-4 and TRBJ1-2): ETGVTQSPTHLIKTRGQQVTLRCSSQSGHNTVSWYQQALGQGPQFIFQYYREEENGRGNFPPRFSGLQFPNYSSELNVNALELDDSALYLCASSLVTGGIYGYTFGSGTRLTVV.

CDR3 sequence: CASSRQGAISYEQYF. CDR3 DNA: TGTGCCAGCAGTCGACAGGGCGCCATCTCCTACGAGCAGTACTTC. This chain links TRBV14 with TRBJ2-7; the match to TRBD1 covers 7 bases. Germline CDR1 reads SGHDN; CDR2 reads FVKESK. V gave up 6 bases and J gave up 0 bases; unmatched junction bases: 8. The CDR3 has 15 residues.

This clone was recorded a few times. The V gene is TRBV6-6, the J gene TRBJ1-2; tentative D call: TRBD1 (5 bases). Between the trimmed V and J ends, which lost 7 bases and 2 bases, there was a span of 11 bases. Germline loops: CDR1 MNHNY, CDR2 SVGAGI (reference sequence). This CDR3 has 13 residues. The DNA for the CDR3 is TGTGCCAGCACCTCGGGGGGGAACTATGGCTACACCTTC. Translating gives CASTSGGNYGYTF.

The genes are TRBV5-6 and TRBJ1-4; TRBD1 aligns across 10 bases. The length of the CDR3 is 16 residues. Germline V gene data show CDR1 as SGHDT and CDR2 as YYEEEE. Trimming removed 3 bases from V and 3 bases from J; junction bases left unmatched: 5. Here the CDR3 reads CASSSIGQGANEKLFF. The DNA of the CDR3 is TGTGCCAGCAGCTCAATAGGACAGGGGGCTAATGAAAAACTGTTTTTT.

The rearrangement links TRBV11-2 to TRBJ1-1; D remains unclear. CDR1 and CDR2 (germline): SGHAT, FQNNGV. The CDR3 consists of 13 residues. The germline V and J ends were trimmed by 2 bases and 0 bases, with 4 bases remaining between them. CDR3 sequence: CASSLSLNTEAFF. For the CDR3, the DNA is TGTGCCAGCAGCTTAAGTCTGAACACTGAAGCTTTCTTT.

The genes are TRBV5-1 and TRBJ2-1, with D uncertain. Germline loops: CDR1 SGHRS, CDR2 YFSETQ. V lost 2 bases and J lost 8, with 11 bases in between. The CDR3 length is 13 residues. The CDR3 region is CASSFYEMDEQFF. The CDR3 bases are TGCGCCAGCAGCTTCTATGAGATGGATGAGCAGTTCTTC.

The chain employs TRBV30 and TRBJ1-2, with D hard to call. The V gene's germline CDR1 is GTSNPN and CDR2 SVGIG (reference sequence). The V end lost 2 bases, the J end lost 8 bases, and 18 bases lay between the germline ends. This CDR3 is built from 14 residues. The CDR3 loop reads CAWSPDLNGRGYTF. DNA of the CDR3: TGTGCCTGGAGTCCAGATCTAAACGGGAGAGGCTACACCTTC.

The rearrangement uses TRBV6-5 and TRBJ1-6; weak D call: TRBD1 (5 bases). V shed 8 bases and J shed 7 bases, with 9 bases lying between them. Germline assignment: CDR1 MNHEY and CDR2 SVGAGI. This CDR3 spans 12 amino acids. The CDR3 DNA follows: TGTGCCAGCGGGGCAGCAAATTCACCCCTCCACTTT. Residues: CASGAANSPLHF.

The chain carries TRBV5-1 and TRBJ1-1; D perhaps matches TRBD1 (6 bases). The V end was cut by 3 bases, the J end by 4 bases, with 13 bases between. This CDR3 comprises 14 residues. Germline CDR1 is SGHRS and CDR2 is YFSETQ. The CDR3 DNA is TGCGCCAGCAGCTCCACCAGGGGTGTCACTGAAGCTTTCTTT. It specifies CASSSTRGVTEAFF.

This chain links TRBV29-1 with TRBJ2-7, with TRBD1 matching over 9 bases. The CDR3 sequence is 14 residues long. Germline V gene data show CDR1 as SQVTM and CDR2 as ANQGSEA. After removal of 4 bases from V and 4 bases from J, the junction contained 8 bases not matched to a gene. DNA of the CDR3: TGCAGCGTTGTTTCTTGGACAGGGGTGTACGAGCAGTACTTC. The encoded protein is CSVVSWTGVYEQYF.

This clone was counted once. The CDR3 loop is CSVSGTTNEQFF. The CDR3 coding sequence is TGCAGCGTCTCAGGGACTACCAATGAGCAGTTCTTC. The chain is built from TRBV29-1 and TRBJ2-1; 7 bases agree with TRBD2. Germline lookup yields CDR1 SQVTM and CDR2 ANQGSEA. The trim removed 6 bases at V and 6 bases at J, leaving 5 bases unmatched. The CDR3 runs 12 residues.

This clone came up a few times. The CDR3 nucleotides read TGCAGCGCCCTTTCGGTAGTGGGAGAAGCTTTCTTT. Translated, it gives CSALSVVGEAFF. The chain employs TRBV29-1 and TRBJ1-1; no firm D call. The germline V and J ends were trimmed by 7 bases and 8 bases, with 17 bases remaining between them. The CDR3 has 12 residues. CDR1 is SQVTM and CDR2 is ANQGSEA in the germline V gene.

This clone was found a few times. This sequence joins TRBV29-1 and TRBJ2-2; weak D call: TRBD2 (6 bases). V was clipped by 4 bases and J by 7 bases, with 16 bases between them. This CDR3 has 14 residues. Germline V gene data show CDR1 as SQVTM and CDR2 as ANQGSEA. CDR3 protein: CSVVRDSPGGELFF. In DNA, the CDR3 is TGCAGCGTTGTTCGGGACTCTCCGGGCGGGGAGCTGTTTTTT.

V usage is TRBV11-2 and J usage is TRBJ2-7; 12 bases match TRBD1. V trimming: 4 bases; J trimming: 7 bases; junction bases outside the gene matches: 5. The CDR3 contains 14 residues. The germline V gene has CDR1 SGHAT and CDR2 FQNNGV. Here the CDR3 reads CASSWDRGLEEQYF. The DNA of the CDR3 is TGTGCCAGCAGCTGGGACAGGGGGCTTGAAGAGCAGTACTTC.

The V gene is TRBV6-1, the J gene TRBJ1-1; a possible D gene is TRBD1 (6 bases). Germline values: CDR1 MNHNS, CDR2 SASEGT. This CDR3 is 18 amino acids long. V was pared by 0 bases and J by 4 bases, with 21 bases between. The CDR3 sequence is CASSEARRGLGGGTEAFF. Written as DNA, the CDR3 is TGTGCCAGCAGTGAAGCGCGGAGGGGCTTGGGGGGCGGCACTGAAGCTTTCTTT.

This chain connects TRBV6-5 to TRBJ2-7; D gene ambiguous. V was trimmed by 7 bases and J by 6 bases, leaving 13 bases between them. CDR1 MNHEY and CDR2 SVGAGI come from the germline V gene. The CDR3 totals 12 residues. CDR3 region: CASNSLEAEQYF. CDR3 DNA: TGTGCCAGCAACAGCCTAGAAGCCGAGCAGTACTTC.

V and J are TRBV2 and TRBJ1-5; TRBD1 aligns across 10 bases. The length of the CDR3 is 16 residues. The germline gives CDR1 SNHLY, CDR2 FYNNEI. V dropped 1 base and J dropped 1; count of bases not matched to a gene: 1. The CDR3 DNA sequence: TGTGCCAGCAGTGAAGAGGACAGGGGGAGCAATCAGCCCCAGCATTTT. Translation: CASSEEDRGSNQPQHF.

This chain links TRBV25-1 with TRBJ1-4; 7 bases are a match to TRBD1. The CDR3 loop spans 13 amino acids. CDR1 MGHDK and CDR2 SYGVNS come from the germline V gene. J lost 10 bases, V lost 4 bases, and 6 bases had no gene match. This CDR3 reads CASSGQGSVKLFF. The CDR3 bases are TGTGCCAGCAGTGGACAGGGCTCGGTAAAACTGTTTTTT.

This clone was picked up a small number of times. As DNA, the CDR3 is TGTGCCAGCTCACCGCCAGGGGCGACCGAGCAGTACTTC. Its translation: CASSPPGATEQYF. The rearrangement links TRBV18 to TRBJ2-7; D perhaps matches TRBD1 (6 bases). This CDR3 is built from 13 residues. Trimming cost V 3 bases and J 6 bases, with 12 bases left between them. Germline-derived CDR1 and CDR2 are KGHSH and LQKENI.

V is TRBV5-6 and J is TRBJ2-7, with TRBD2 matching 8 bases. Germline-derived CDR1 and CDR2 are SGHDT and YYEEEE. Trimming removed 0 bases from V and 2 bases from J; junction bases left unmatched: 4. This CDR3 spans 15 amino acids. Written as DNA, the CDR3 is TGTGCCAGCAGCTTGGTGTCGGGAGGGGCCTACGAGCAGTACTTC. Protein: CASSLVSGGAYEQYF.

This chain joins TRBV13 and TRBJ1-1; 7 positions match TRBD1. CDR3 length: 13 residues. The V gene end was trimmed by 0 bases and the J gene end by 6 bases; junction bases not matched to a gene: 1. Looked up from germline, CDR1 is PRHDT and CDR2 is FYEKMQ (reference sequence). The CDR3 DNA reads TGTGCCAGCAGCTTAGGAGGGACAGCTGAAGCTTTCTTT. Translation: CASSLGGTAEAFF.

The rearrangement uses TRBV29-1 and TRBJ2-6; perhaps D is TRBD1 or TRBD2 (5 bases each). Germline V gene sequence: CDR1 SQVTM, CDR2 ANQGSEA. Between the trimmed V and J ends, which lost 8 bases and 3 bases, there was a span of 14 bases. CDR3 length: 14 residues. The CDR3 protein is CSTWDRGGANVLTF. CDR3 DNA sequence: TGCAGCACCTGGGACCGCGGTGGGGCCAACGTCCTGACTTTC.

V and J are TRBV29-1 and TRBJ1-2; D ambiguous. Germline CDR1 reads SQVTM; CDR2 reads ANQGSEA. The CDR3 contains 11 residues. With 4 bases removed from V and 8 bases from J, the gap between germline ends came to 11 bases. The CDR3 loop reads CSVGVGAGYTF. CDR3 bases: TGCAGCGTTGGTGTTGGAGCAGGCTACACCTTC. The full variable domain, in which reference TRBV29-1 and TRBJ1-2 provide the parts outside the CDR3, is SAVISQKPSRDICQRGTSLTIQCQVDSQVTMMFWYRQQPGQSLTLIATANQGSEATYESGFVIDKFPISRPNLTFSTLTVSNMSPEDSSIYLCSVGVGAGYTFGSGTRLTVV.

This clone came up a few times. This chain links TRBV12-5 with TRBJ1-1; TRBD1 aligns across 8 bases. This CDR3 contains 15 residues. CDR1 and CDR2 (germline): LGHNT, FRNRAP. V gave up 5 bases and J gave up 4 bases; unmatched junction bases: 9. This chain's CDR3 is CASGPWTGKGTEAFF. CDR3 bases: TGTGCTAGTGGTCCATGGACAGGGAAAGGCACTGAAGCTTTCTTT.

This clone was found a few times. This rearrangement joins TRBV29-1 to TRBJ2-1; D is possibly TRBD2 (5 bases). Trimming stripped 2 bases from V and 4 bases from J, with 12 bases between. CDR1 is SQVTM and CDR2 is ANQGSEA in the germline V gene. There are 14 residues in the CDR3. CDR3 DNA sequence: TGCAGCGTTGAACTCCGGGGTCCATACAATGAGCAGTTCTTC. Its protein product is CSVELRGPYNEQFF.